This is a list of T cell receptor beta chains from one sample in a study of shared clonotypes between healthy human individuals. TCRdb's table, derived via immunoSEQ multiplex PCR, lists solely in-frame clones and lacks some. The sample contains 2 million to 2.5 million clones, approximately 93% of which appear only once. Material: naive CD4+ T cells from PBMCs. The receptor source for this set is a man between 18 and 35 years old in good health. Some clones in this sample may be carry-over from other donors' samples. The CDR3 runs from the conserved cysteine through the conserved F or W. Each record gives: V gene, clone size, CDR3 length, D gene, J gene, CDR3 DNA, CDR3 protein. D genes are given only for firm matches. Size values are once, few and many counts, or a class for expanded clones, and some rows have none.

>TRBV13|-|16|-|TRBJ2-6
TGTGCCAGCAGCTTATCTCGGGCAGCAGGGGCCAACGTCCTGACTTTC
CASSLSRAAGANVLTF
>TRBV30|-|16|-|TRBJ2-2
TGTGCCTGGAGTGTACTAAGGCTTTTGAACACCGGGGAGCTGTTTTTT
CAWSVLRLLNTGELFF
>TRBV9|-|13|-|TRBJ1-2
TGTGCCAGCAGCGCGACGGTCACCTATGGCTACACCTTC
CASSATVTYGYTF
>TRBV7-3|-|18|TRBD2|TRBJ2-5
TGTGCCAGCAGCTCAAGACTAGCGGAGATAATCAACCAAGAGACCCAGTACTTC
CASSSRLAEIINQETQYF
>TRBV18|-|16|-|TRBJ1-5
TGTGCCAGCTCACCTTACTCGGGACTGAATAATCAGCCCCAGCATTTT
CASSPYSGLNNQPQHF
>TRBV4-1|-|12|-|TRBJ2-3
TGCGCCAGCAGCCAAGTCGGGGATACGCAGTATTTT
CASSQVGDTQYF
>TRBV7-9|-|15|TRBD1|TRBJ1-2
TGTGCCAGCAGCTCCGATAGACAGGGGAACTATGGCTACACCTTC
CASSSDRQGNYGYTF
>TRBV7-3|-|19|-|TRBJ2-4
TGTGCCAGCAGCTTATTGGGAGTTGGAAGAGGTGGTGGGAAAAACATTCAGTACTTC
CASSLLGVGRGGGKNIQYF
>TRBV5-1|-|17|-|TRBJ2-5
TGCGCCAGCAGCTTTGGGCCCCAGGGGAGGGGGCAAGAGACCCAGTACTTC
CASSFGPQGRGQETQYF
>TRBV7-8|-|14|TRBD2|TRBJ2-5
TGTGCCAGCAGCGCCCGACTAGCAGGAGAGACCCAGTACTTC
CASSARLAGETQYF
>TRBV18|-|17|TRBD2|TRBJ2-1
TGTGCCAGCTCACCGCTGAGCGGGGTAGGCTCCTACAATGAGCAGTTCTTC
CASSPLSGVGSYNEQFF
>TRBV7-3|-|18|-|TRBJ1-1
TGTGCCAGCAGCTTATTAGTGCCCACCGGACAGATGAACACTGAAGCTTTCTTT
CASSLLVPTGQMNTEAFF
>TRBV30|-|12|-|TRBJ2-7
TGTGCCTGGAGTTCGGGGTCCTACGAGCAGTACTTC
CAWSSGSYEQYF
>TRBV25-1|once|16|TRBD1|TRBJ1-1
TGTGCCAGCAGTGAATATGGACAGGGGGCGGGCACTGAAGCTTTCTTT
CASSEYGQGAGTEAFF
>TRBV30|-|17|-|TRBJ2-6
TGTGCCTGGACTCGGGGGGCCGTCGGCCCTGGGGCCAACGTCCTGACTTTC
CAWTRGAVGPGANVLTF
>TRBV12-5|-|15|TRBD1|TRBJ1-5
TGTGCTAGTGGTCGCTACGGGACAGCATGGCAGCCCCAGCATTTT
CASGRYGTAWQPQHF
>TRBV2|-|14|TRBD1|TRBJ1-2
TGTGCCAGCAGTAAAATGGACAGGCCGTATGGCTACACCTTC
CASSKMDRPYGYTF
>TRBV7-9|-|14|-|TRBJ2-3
TGTGCCAGCAGCTTAGAGGTCCCCACAGATACGCAGTATTTT
CASSLEVPTDTQYF
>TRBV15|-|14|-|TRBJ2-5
TGTGCCACCAGCGGTGGCCCTAGGGGAGAGACCCAGTACTTC
CATSGGPRGETQYF
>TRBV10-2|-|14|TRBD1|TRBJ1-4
TGCGCCAGCAGTGGACAGGGGCCTAATGAAAAACTGTTTTTT
CASSGQGPNEKLFF
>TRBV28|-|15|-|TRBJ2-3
TGTGCCACCAAAACCAGGGCCGGCCCCGGGGATACGCAGTATTTT
CATKTRAGPGDTQYF
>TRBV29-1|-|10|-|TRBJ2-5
TGCAGCGTAATGGAAGAGACCCAGTACTTC
CSVMEETQYF
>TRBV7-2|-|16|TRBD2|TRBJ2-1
TGTGCCAGCAGCCCCTCTGGACTAGCGAGTGTACATGAGCAGTTCTTC
CASSPSGLASVHEQFF
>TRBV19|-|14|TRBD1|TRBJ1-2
TGTGCCAGTAGTTCTCAGCCGGGACAGGGTGGCTACACCTTC
CASSSQPGQGGYTF
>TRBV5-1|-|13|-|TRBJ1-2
TGCGCCAGCAGCTTGGGGGGCAACTATGGCTACACCTTC
CASSLGGNYGYTF
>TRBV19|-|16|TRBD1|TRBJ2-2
TGTGCCAGTAGCTTACAGGGGGGTTCGAACACCGGGGAGCTGTTTTTT
CASSLQGGSNTGELFF
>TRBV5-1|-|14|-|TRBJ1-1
TGCGCCAGCAGCTTAAGGACAGACAACACTGAAGCTTTCTTT
CASSLRTDNTEAFF
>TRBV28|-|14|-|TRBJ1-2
TGTGCCAGCAGTTTGGGAGGGGCCCTCTATGGCTACACCTTC
CASSLGGALYGYTF
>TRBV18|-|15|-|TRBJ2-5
TGTGCCAGCTCACCACAGCTTCGGCAAGCAGAGACCCAGTACTTC
CASSPQLRQAETQYF
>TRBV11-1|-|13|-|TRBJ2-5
TGTGCCAGCAGCAACAGACCGCGGGAGACCCAGTACTTC
CASSNRPRETQYF
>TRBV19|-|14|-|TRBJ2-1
TGTGCCAGTATTTCAACGGGATGGTCTCATGAGCAGTTCTTC
CASISTGWSHEQFF
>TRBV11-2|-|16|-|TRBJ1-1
TGTGCCAGCAGCTTTAGATGGGACATCGATAACACTGAAGCTTTCTTT
CASSFRWDIDNTEAFF
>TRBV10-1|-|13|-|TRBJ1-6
TGCGCCAGCAGTTTTTCGGGGGATTCACCCCTCCACTTT
CASSFSGDSPLHF
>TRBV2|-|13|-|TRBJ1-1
TGTGCCAGCAGTATTGGCCAGAACACTGAAGCTTTCTTT
CASSIGQNTEAFF
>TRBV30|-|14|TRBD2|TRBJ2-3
TGTGCCTGGAGTTTGGGCGGGAGCTTAGATACGCAGTATTTT
CAWSLGGSLDTQYF
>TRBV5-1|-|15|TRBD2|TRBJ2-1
TGCGCCAGCAGCTTGGTCCTAGCGGGAGACAATGAGCAGTTCTTC
CASSLVLAGDNEQFF
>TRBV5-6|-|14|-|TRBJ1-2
TGTGCCAGCAGCTTGGGGGGAGGGAGATATGGCTACACCTTC
CASSLGGGRYGYTF
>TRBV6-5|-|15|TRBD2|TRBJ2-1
TGTGCCAGCACCCGACTAGCGGGAGTTCGGAATGAGCAGTTCTTC
CASTRLAGVRNEQFF
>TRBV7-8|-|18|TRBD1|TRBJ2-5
TGTGCCAGCAGCTCAATGACCCACGACAGGGGGCCATCGGAGACCCAGTACTTC
CASSSMTHDRGPSETQYF
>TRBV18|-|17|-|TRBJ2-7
TGTGCCAGCTCACCCTATCGGTTCGGCGGCCACGGCTACGAGCAGTACTTC
CASSPYRFGGHGYEQYF
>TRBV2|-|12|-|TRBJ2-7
TGTGCCAGCAGTGAGGCCACCTACGAGCAGTACTTC
CASSEATYEQYF
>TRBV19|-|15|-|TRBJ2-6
TGTGCCAGTAGTATAGCCATCCTAACGTCCAACGTCCTGACTTTC
CASSIAILTSNVLTF
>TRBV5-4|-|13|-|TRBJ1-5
TGTGCCAGCAGCTTGGATGTTTCACAGCCCCAGCATTTT
CASSLDVSQPQHF
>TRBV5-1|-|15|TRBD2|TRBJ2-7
TGCGCCAGCGGACAAGGACTAGCGGACCTCTACGAGCAGTACTTC
CASGQGLADLYEQYF